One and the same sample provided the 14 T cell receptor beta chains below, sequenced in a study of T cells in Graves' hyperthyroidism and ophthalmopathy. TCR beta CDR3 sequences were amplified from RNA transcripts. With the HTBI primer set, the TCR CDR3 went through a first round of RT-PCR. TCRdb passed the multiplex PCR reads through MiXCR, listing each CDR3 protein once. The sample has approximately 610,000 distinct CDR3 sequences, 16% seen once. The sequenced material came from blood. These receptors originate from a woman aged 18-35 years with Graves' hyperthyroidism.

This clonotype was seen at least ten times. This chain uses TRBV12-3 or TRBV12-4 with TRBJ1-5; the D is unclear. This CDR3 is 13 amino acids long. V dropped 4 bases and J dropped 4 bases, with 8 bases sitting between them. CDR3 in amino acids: CASSYGENQPQHF. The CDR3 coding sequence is TGTGCCAGCAGTTACGGTGAGAATCAGCCCCAGCATTTT.

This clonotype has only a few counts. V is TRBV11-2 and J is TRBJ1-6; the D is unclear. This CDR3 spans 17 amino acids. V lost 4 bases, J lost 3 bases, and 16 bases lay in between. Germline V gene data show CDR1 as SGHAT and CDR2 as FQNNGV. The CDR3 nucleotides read TGTGCCAGCAGCTCCCCATTTTCAGCCAGCTATAATTCACCCCTCCACTTT. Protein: CASSSPFSASYNSPLHF.

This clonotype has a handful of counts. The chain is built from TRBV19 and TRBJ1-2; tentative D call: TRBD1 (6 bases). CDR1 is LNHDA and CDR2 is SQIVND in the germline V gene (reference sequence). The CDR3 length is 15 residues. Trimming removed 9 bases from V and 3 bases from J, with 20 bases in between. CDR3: CASRGRGGDDYGYTF. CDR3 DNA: TGTGCCAGCCGGGGGAGGGGGGGAGATGACTATGGCTACACCTTC.

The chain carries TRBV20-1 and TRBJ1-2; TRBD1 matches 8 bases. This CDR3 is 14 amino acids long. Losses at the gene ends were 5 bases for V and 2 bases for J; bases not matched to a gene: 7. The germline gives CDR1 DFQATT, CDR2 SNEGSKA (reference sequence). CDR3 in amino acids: CSAPVYRGNYGYTF. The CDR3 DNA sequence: TGCAGTGCTCCGGTGTACAGGGGGAACTATGGCTACACCTTC.

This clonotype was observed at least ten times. For the CDR3, the DNA is TGTGCCAGCAGCTTAGAAGTAGCAGAGACCCAGTACTTC. This translates into CASSLEVAETQYF. The chain couples TRBV7-9 to TRBJ2-5; D not certain. V lost 1 base and J 4 bases, leaving 7 bases between the germline ends. The CDR3 length is 13 residues. Germline CDR1 and CDR2: SEHNR and FQNEAQ (reference sequence).

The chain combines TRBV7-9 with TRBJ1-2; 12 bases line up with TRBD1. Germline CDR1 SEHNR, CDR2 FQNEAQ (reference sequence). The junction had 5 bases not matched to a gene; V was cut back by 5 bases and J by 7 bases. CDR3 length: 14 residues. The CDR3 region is CASSTGQGASGYTF. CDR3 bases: TGTGCCAGCAGCACGGGACAGGGGGCCAGTGGCTACACCTTC. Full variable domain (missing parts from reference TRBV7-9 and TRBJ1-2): DTGVSQNPRHKITKRGQNVTFRCDPISEHNRLYWYRQTLGQGPEFLTYFQNEAQLEKSRLLSDRFSAERPKGSFSTLEIQRTEQGDSAMYLCASSTGQGASGYTFGSGTRLTVV.

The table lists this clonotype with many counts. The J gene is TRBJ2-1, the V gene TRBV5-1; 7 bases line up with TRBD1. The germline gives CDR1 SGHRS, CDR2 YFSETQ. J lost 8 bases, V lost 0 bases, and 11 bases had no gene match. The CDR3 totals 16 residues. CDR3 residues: CASSLGGPTGADEQFF. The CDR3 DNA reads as TGCGCCAGCAGCTTGGGGGGACCTACAGGGGCGGATGAGCAGTTCTTC. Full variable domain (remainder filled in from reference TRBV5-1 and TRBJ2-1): KAGVTQTPRYLIKTRGQQVTLSCSPISGHRSVSWYQQTPGQGLQFLFEYFSETQRNKGNFPGRFSGRQFSNSRSEMNVSTLELGDSALYLCASSLGGPTGADEQFFGPGTRLTVL.

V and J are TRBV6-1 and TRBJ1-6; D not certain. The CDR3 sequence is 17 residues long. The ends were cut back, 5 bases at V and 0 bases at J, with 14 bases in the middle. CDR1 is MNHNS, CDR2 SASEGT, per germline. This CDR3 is CASSQLMGSSYNSPLHF. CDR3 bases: TGTGCCAGCAGTCAACTCATGGGGAGCTCCTATAATTCACCCCTCCACTTT.

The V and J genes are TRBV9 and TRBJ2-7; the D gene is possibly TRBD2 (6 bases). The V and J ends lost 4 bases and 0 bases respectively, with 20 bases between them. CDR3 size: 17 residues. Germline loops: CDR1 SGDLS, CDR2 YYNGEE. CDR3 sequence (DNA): TGTGCCAGCAGCTTCGGGAGTGGGGCTGCCAGCTCCTACGAGCAGTACTTC. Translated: CASSFGSGAASSYEQYF.

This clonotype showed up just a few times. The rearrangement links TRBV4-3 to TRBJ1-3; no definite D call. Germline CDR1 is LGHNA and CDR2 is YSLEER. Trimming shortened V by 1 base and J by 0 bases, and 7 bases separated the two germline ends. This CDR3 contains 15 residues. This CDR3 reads CASSQGQTSGNTIYF. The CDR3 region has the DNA TGCGCCAGCAGCCAAGGACAAACCTCTGGAAACACCATATATTTT.

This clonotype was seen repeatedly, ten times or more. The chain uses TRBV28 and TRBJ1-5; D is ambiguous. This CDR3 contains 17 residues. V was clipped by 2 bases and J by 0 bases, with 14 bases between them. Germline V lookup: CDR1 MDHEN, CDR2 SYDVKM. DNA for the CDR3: TGTGCCAGCAGTTTACCTGCGGTGCAGTTTAGCAATCAGCCCCAGCATTTT. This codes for CASSLPAVQFSNQPQHF.

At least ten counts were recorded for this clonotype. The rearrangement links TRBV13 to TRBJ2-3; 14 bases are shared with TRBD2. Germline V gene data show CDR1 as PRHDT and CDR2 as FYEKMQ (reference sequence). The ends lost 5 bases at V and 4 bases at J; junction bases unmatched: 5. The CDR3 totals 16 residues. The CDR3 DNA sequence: TGTGCCAGCAGCCCTCCGACTAGCGGGGGGGCAGATACGCAGTATTTT. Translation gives CASSPPTSGGADTQYF.

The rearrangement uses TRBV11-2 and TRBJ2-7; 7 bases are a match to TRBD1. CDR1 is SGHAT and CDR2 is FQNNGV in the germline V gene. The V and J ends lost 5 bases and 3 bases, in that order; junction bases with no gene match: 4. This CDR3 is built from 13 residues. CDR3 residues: CASSRGQHYEQYF. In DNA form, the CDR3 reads TGTGCCAGCAGCCGGGGACAGCACTACGAGCAGTACTTC. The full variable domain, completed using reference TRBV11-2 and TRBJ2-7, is EAGVAQSPRYKIIEKRQSVAFWCNPISGHATLYWYQQILGQGPKLLIQFQNNGVVDDSQLPKDRFSAERLKGVDSTLKIQPAKLEDSAVYLCASSRGQHYEQYFGPGTRLTVT.

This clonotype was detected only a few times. The CDR3 DNA reads as TGTGCCAGCAGCAAACTGGGGGGGGAGACCGGGGAGCTGTTTTTT. Residues: CASSKLGGETGELFF. J is TRBJ2-2 and V is TRBV6-2 or TRBV6-3; 7 bases map to TRBD2. The CDR3 length is 15 residues. The J segment lost 5 bases and the V segment lost 6 bases, leaving 9 bases of the junction unmatched. Germline CDR1 MNHEY, CDR2 SVGEGT.